This T cell receptor (beta chain) was documented in a study of PD-1 blockade in mismatch repair-deficient tumors. Study-wide background: All were previously treated, progressing patients with about 12 mismatch repair-deficient cancer types. Study-level points and caveats: Tumor-resident clones, often absent from pretreatment blood, expanded after pembrolizumab and then contracted.

The data were produced by immunoSEQ multiplex PCR, yet TCRdb's version contains in-frame clones alone and is incomplete. In the table there are around 100,000 clones, over 75% of which are singletons. A word on this clone: The antigen remains unidentified.

Mismatch repair deficiency was confirmed in all patients, by PCR or immunohistochemistry. The origin of this receptor is an adult with mismatch repair-deficient cancer. Here the sequenced sample was peripheral blood, taken 30 to 36 weeks after starting pembrolizumab.

The CDR3 spells CASGIWDRYYEQYF. The CDR3 nucleotides are TGTGCCAGCGGAATTTGGGACAGATACTACGAGCAGTACTTC. The chain has TRBV5-6 and TRBJ2-7; TRBD1 agrees at 7 bases. CDR1 and CDR2 (germline): SGHDT, YYEEEE. The J segment lost 3 bases and the V segment lost 7 bases, leaving 10 bases of the junction unmatched. This CDR3 spans 14 amino acids.